The rows below give T cell receptor beta chains drawn from one sample of a study of cytomegalovirus exposure and HLA in healthy donors. Here immunoSEQ multiplex PCR was the method, and the copy in TCRdb shows in-frame clones only, minus some. The sample has over 200,000 clones, roughly 87% seen once. Material: PBMCs. Receptors originate from a woman aged 18 to 35 in good health and CMV-seropositive. The CDR3 runs from the conserved cysteine through the conserved F or W. A D gene is named only where the DNA matches it firmly. Expanded clones are given a class, and other clones once, few, many or no size at all.

D gene	V gene	clone size	J gene	CDR3 DNA	CDR3 protein
-	TRBV5-1	-	TRBJ2-5	TGCGCCAGCACCCTGATAGACCAAGAGACCCAGTACTTC	CASTLIDQETQYF
-	TRBV30	-	TRBJ2-5	TGTGCCTGGAGCGCTGGTAGTGAGGAGACCCAGTACTTC	CAWSAGSEETQYF
TRBD1	TRBV6-5	-	TRBJ1-1	TGTGCCAGCAGATCAGGATCACAGGGGCGAACTGAAGCTTTCTTT	CASRSGSQGRTEAFF
TRBD1	TRBV5-5	-	TRBJ2-5	TGTGCCAGCAGCGCAAGGACAGGGCGCCAAGAGACCCAGTACTTC	CASSARTGRQETQYF
TRBD1	TRBV6-1	few	TRBJ2-7	TGTGCCAGCAGCCTCACAGGGGCCTACGAGCAGTACTTC	CASSLTGAYEQYF
TRBD1	TRBV18	-	TRBJ2-7	TGTGCCAGCTCACCGCCCACCGGGACAGCGACCTACGAGCAGTACTTC	CASSPPTGTATYEQYF
TRBD1	TRBV30	once	TRBJ1-1	TGTGCCTGGAGTCCCCCGAGGACAGGTATGAACACTGAAGCTTTCTTT	CAWSPPRTGMNTEAFF
TRBD1	TRBV4-1	-	TRBJ2-5	TGCGCCAGCAGCCAAGAAGATGGACAGGGGGTCCTGGAGACCCAGTACTTC	CASSQEDGQGVLETQYF
TRBD1	TRBV27	-	TRBJ1-2	TGTGCCAGCAGGCCCTCCGACAGGGGCGGCTACACCTTC	CASRPSDRGGYTF
-	TRBV18	-	TRBJ1-2	TGTGCCAGCTCGCTAAACAGGGATCCTTATGGCTACACCTTC	CASSLNRDPYGYTF
TRBD1	TRBV6-1	few	TRBJ1-5	TGTGCCAGCATTAGGGACAGGGTTTTCAGTCAGCCCCAGCATTTT	CASIRDRVFSQPQHF
-	TRBV28	-	TRBJ1-5	TGTGCCAGCAGTTCGCTTGGGGGAGGGGGTCAGCCCCAGCATTTT	CASSSLGGGGQPQHF
TRBD1	TRBV28	-	TRBJ2-1	TGTGCCAGCAGTCCATTTACCGGGACAGGGAACGATGAGCAGTTCTTC	CASSPFTGTGNDEQFF
-	TRBV7-9	-	TRBJ1-1	TGTGCCAGCAGCCAAGGACAGTTCATGAACACTGAAGCTTTCTTT	CASSQGQFMNTEAFF
TRBD2	TRBV19	-	TRBJ2-1	TGTGCCAGTAGTATACCTGGGATAGCGGGAGGCAATGAGCAGTTCTTC	CASSIPGIAGGNEQFF
-	TRBV27	-	TRBJ1-1	TGTGCCAGCAGGAATGGGGCTTCGAACACTGAAGCTTTCTTT	CASRNGASNTEAFF
-	TRBV6-1	once	TRBJ2-5	TGTGCCAGCAGTGAATGGGCAGGGGCGGCCTTAAAAGAGACCCAGTACTTC	CASSEWAGAALKETQYF
-	TRBV25-1	-	TRBJ2-2	TGTGCCAGCAGTGAACCGGGGGATTCGAACACCGGGGAGCTGTTTTTT	CASSEPGDSNTGELFF
TRBD2	TRBV2	-	TRBJ2-7	TGTGCCAGCAGACAGACTAGCGGGAGTCGGGAGCAGTACTTC	CASRQTSGSREQYF
TRBD2	TRBV7-3	-	TRBJ2-7	TGTGCCAGCAGCCTTCGGACTAGCGGATCCTACGAGCAGTACTTC	CASSLRTSGSYEQYF
-	TRBV5-1	-	TRBJ1-4	TGCGCCAGCAGCTCGAAACTTGGTCAAAGGGGTGAAAAACTGTTTTTT	CASSSKLGQRGEKLFF
-	TRBV2	-	TRBJ2-5	TGTGCCAGCAGTGACGTCTGGCAGGGCCGCGAGACCCAGTACTTC	CASSDVWQGRETQYF
-	TRBV15	few	TRBJ2-7	TGTGCCACCAGCAGTTACCCCGGAGGAACCTACGAGCAGTACTTC	CATSSYPGGTYEQYF
-	TRBV20-1	-	TRBJ2-7	TGCAGTGCTCCTGAGTACTACGAGCAGTACTTC	CSAPEYYEQYF
-	TRBV5-1	-	TRBJ1-2	TGCGCCAGCAGCCCGGCCGGGGGGGAACGTCCCGGCTACACCTTC	CASSPAGGERPGYTF
TRBD1	TRBV2	-	TRBJ1-4	TGTGCCAGCAGTGCCAACAGGGGGGGGAATGAAAAACTGTTTTTT	CASSANRGGNEKLFF
-	TRBV29-1	-	TRBJ2-7	TGCAGCGTTGAAGATCGGAAAGGGGTGTCCTACGAGCAGTACTTC	CSVEDRKGVSYEQYF
-	TRBV28	few	TRBJ2-1	TGTGCCAGCAGTTTACGGGTGGGGCATGAGCAGTTCTTC	CASSLRVGHEQFF
-	TRBV5-1	-	TRBJ1-1	TGCGCCAGCAGCTTGAATGGGGTCGGGGCTGAAGCTTTCTTT	CASSLNGVGAEAFF
-	TRBV28	-	TRBJ1-1	TGTGCCAGCAGTCCAAACACTGAAGCTTTCTTT	CASSPNTEAFF
-	TRBV15	-	TRBJ1-1	TGTGCCACCAGCAGAGAGTTAGGGGCGAACACTGAAGCTTTCTTT	CATSRELGANTEAFF
-	TRBV28	once	TRBJ1-5	TGTGCCAGCAGGCCGATGGGAGATAGCAATCAGCCCCAGCATTTT	CASRPMGDSNQPQHF